The 8 T cell receptor beta chains below come from one sample, sequenced in a study of CD8+CD57+ T cells in acquired aplastic anemia. Investigators profiled TCR beta VDJ and CDR3 from genomic DNA template. TCRdb analysed the reads with MiXCR anew, one entry per CDR3 protein. Seen here are some 290,000 distinct CDR3 sequences, around 60% observed once, and the top ten hold roughly 8%. The sequencing sample was made of sorted CD4+, CD8+, or CD8+CD57+ T cells (not recorded which) from PBMCs. The source is a human donor with severe aplastic anemia or a healthy control (not recorded which).

V and J are TRBV14 and TRBJ2-2; no reliable D call. The length of the CDR3 is 12 residues. Germline V lookup: CDR1 SGHDN, CDR2 FVKESK. Trimming shortened V by 6 bases and J by 4 bases, and 6 bases separated the two germline ends. The CDR3 is CASRHSTGELFF. The CDR3 DNA follows: TGTGCCAGCAGGCATAGCACCGGGGAGCTGTTTTTT.

The table lists this clonotype with many counts. The rearrangement joins TRBV7-9 to TRBJ2-7, with TRBD2 as a possible D gene (6 bases). In germline, CDR1 is SEHNR, CDR2 FQNEAQ (reference sequence). The CDR3 contains 14 residues. V was cut by 5 bases and J by 5 bases, with 16 bases left in between. The CDR3 loop is CASSGGGFLHEQYF. The CDR3 DNA is TGTGCCAGCAGCGGTGGAGGGTTTTTACACGAGCAGTACTTC. Supplemented by reference TRBV7-9 and TRBJ2-7, the full variable domain reads DTGVSQNPRHKITKRGQNVTFRCDPISEHNRLYWYRQTLGQGPEFLTYFQNEAQLEKSRLLSDRFSAERPKGSFSTLEIQRTEQGDSAMYLCASSGGGFLHEQYFGPGTRLTVT.

This clonotype was seen at least ten times. J is TRBJ1-1 and V is TRBV19; perhaps TRBD1 as D (6 bases). This CDR3 region has 14 residues. Germline CDR1 is LNHDA and CDR2 is SQIVND (reference sequence). V was trimmed by 9 bases and J by 7 bases, leaving 21 bases between them. CDR3 region: CASLKLGGTVEAFF. The CDR3 nucleotides are TGTGCCAGCCTCAAACTGGGGGGCACAGTTGAAGCTTTCTTT.

This clonotype was seen only once. The chain recombines TRBV6-5 with TRBJ1-2; D is undetermined. V lost 6 bases and J 2 bases, leaving 7 bases between the germline ends. CDR3 length equals 12 residues. Germline loops: CDR1 MNHEY, CDR2 SVGAGI. DNA of the CDR3: TGTGCCAGCAGACCTTGGAACTATGGCTACACCTTC. Protein product: CASRPWNYGYTF.

This clonotype appeared once. Here the CDR3 reads CASSSLAGEPIAEQFF. DNA for the CDR3: TGTGCCAGCAGCTCCCTAGCGGGGGAGCCCATCGCCGAGCAGTTCTTC. This chain links TRBV7-3 with TRBJ2-1, with TRBD2 identical over 10 bases. Per germline, CDR1 SGHTA and CDR2 FQGTGA. This CDR3 is built from 16 residues. V shed 4 bases, J shed 10 bases, and the junction held 13 bases outside the gene matches.

This clonotype was counted at least ten times. The CDR3 DNA follows: TGTGCCAGCAGCTTGAGCGGGGTAGGTCGGGCAGATACGCAGTATTTT. Translation: CASSLSGVGRADTQYF. The chain couples TRBV7-3 to TRBJ2-3; the match to TRBD2 covers 7 bases. Germline CDR1 SGHTA, CDR2 FQGTGA. The CDR3 runs to 16 residues. The V and J ends lost 3 bases and 4 bases, in that order; junction bases with no gene match: 10.

This clonotype was recorded many times. The chain combines TRBV7-3 with TRBJ2-3; a weak D match, TRBD1 (5 bases). This CDR3 is 16 amino acids long. V lost 5 bases, J lost 5 bases, and 20 bases lay in between. The germline V gene has CDR1 SGHTA and CDR2 FQGTGA. CDR3 nucleotides: TGTGCCAGCAGCCCAATGTCATTTGGGGCAGGAGATACGCAGTATTTT. Translation: CASSPMSFGAGDTQYF.

In DNA form, the CDR3 reads TGTGCCAGCAGCCCCCCGGACAGAGGCATTGGCTACACCTTC. Its protein product is CASSPPDRGIGYTF. The rearrangement uses TRBV7-2 and TRBJ1-2, with D maybe TRBD1 (6 bases). CDR3 length: 14 residues. Germline-derived CDR1 and CDR2 are SGHTA and FQGNSA. V was cut by 5 bases and J by 7 bases, with 17 bases left in between. The variable domain in full, with the rest retrieved from reference TRBV7-2 and TRBJ1-2, is GAGVSQSPSNKVTEKGKDVELRCDPISGHTALYWYRQSLGQGLEFLIYFQGNSAPDKSGLPSDRFSAERTGGSVSTLTIQRTQQEDSAVYLCASSPPDRGIGYTFGSGTRLTVV.